Below, 2 T cell receptor beta chains from the same sample are listed, as sequenced in a study of blood T cell repertoires in COVID-19. Sequenced by immunoSEQ multiplex PCR; TCRdb stores in-frame clones only, minus some. The sample shows over 120,000 clones, roughly 80% of them seen only once. Material for sequencing was peripheral blood. The receptors stem from a man between 65 and 85 years old who had recovered from COVID-19.

The sample holds many counts of this clone. V gene TRBV4-1 combines with J gene TRBJ1-4; TRBD1 aligns across 7 bases. Looked up from germline, CDR1 is MGHRA and CDR2 is YSYEKL. The CDR3 covers 16 residues. With 3 bases clipped from V and 0 bases from J, the junction kept 4 bases outside the gene matches. This CDR3 reads CASSHRDSPTNEKLFF. The CDR3 DNA reads TGCGCCAGCAGCCACAGGGACAGCCCAACTAATGAAAAACTGTTTTTT.

V gene TRBV5-1 combines with J gene TRBJ2-7, with 10 bases aligning to TRBD1. Germline trimming cut 0 bases from V and 3 bases from J; bases unmatched to any gene: 6. CDR3 length: 16 residues. The V gene's germline CDR1 is SGHRS and CDR2 YFSETQ. The CDR3 sequence: CASSLGPGQGLYEQYF. In DNA form, the CDR3 reads TGCGCCAGCAGCTTGGGCCCGGGACAGGGGCTCTACGAGCAGTACTTC.